This T cell receptor beta chain appears in the sequencing data of a study of cytomegalovirus exposure and HLA in healthy donors. Study-level findings and limits: About 87% or about 30% of the time was how often most TCR beta V segments were productive, according to an earlier analysis.

Worth noting for this clone: Its target is not known.

The length of the CDR3 is 14 residues. J lost 6 bases, V lost 7 bases, and 8 bases had no gene match. CDR1 MNHEY and CDR2 SVGAGI come from the germline V gene. 13 Jbeta primers and 60 Vbeta primers were used for the PCR. The method was immunoSEQ multiplex PCR; TCRdb's version includes in-frame clones alone and lacks a portion of them. The sample records 75,000 to 100,000 clones, roughly 74% being singletons. Material for sequencing was PBMCs. The chain carries TRBV6-5 and TRBJ2-2, with 7 bases matching TRBD1. This receptor was obtained from a female donor in good health and CMV-seropositive. CDR3 sequence reads: CASKGNRGPGELFF. DNA of the CDR3: TGTGCCAGCAAGGGGAATAGGGGGCCCGGGGAGCTGTTTTTT.